This T cell receptor (beta chain) was obtained from a study of cytomegalovirus exposure and HLA in healthy donors. Study results and limitations: The study dropped some indistinguishable V segments, TRBV6-2 and TRBV6-3 among them.

Primers included in the PCR were 60 Vbeta and 13 Jbeta primers. The protocol was immunoSEQ multiplex PCR, while the TCRdb copy is restricted to in-frame clones and leaves out a portion. Among about 78,000 clones listed, less than 85% were seen once. A word on this clone: The antigen remains unidentified.

Donors likely had unrecorded immune exposures despite being nominally healthy when sampled. V dropped 11 bases and J dropped 4 bases, with 22 bases sitting between them. The germline CDR1 and CDR2 sequences are MNHEY and SMNVEV (reference sequence). This CDR3 is 15 amino acids long. The sequenced sample was PBMCs. The chain is built from TRBV27 and TRBJ2-3; tentative D call: TRBD2 (5 bases). This receptor was obtained from a woman aged 45 to 65 in good health and CMV-seronegative. CDR3 region: CAVGRPLATSDTQYF. The CDR3 DNA follows: TGTGCCGTCGGGCGGCCTCTAGCTACGTCAGATACGCAGTATTTT.